A single sample gave rise to the 15 T cell receptor beta chains below, sequenced in a study of T cell responses to AZD1222 COVID-19 vaccine. Here immunoSEQ multiplex PCR was the method, and the copy in TCRdb shows in-frame clones only, minus some. The sample consists of roughly 85,000 clones, 90% of them appearing once. This specimen was peripheral blood, taken 28 days after the second AZD1222 dose. These receptors were collected from an adult who received the AZD1222 COVID-19 vaccine.

This clone was seen a single time. The gene calls are TRBV21-1 and TRBJ1-2. TRBV21-1 is a pseudogene locus. CDR3 size: 12 residues. DNA of the CDR3: TGTGCCAGCACCGGATGGGTATGGGGCTACACCTTC. Residues: CASTGWVWGYTF.

V is TRBV30 and J is TRBJ2-1; D perhaps matches TRBD2 (5 bases). Germline V gene data show CDR1 as GTSNPN and CDR2 as SVGIG (reference sequence). CDR3 length: 16 amino acids. The V end was cut by 1 base, the J end by 0 bases, with 13 bases between. CDR3 DNA: TGTGCCTGGAGTGCTATGGACTCGCGCTCCTACAATGAGCAGTTCTTC. Its protein is CAWSAMDSRSYNEQFF.

The chain has TRBV7-2 and TRBJ1-1, with D possibly TRBD1 on 6 matching bases. Germline assignment: CDR1 SGHTA and CDR2 FQGNSA. Trimming left V 0 bases short and J 5 bases short, with 7 bases between. The CDR3 totals 13 residues. The CDR3 region has the DNA TGTGCCAGCAGCTTAGCTCAGGGGACTGAAGCTTTCTTT. Translating it yields CASSLAQGTEAFF.

The rearrangement joins TRBV2 to TRBJ1-2; D ambiguous. Trimming took 1 base from V and 7 from J, leaving 10 bases between them. CDR3 length: 13 amino acids. From germline, CDR1 is SNHLY and CDR2 FYNNEI. CDR3 region: CASSEEGGGGYTF. CDR3 nucleotides: TGTGCCAGCAGTGAAGAAGGAGGTGGTGGCTACACCTTC. The full variable domain, with the rest looked up from reference TRBV2 and TRBJ1-2, is EPEVTQTPSHQVTQMGQEVILRCVPISNHLYFYWYRQILGQKVEFLVSFYNNEISEKSEIFDDQFSVERPDGSNFTLKIRSTKLEDSAMYFCASSEEGGGGYTFGSGTRLTVV.

The rearrangement uses TRBV6-2 or TRBV6-3 and TRBJ1-1, with a weak D call TRBD1 (5 bases). Germline CDR1 MNHEY, CDR2 SVGEGT. The CDR3 loop spans 13 amino acids. The germline V and J ends were trimmed by 2 bases and 3 bases, with 7 bases remaining between them. CDR3 in DNA: TGTGCCAGCAGTTACATGGGGGACACTGAAGCTTTCTTT. Its translation: CASSYMGDTEAFF.

The rearrangement uses TRBV2 and TRBJ1-1; D is unresolved. In germline, CDR1 is SNHLY, CDR2 FYNNEI. Trimming left V 3 bases short and J 6 bases short, with 11 bases between. CDR3 length: 13 residues. CDR3 amino acids: CASSDVAKAEAFF. Here the CDR3 DNA reads TGTGCCAGCAGTGACGTGGCAAAAGCTGAAGCTTTCTTT.

V gene TRBV5-1 combines with J gene TRBJ2-7, with a weak D call TRBD2 (5 bases). V lost 7 bases, J lost 0 bases, and 17 bases lay in between. Germline lookup yields CDR1 SGHRS and CDR2 YFSETQ. The CDR3 has 15 amino acids. This chain's CDR3 is CASSVHGDSSYEQYF. The CDR3 coding sequence is TGCGCCAGCTCCGTCCACGGGGATAGCTCCTACGAGCAGTACTTC.

V and J are TRBV6-4 and TRBJ1-6; D is unresolved. V was cut by 6 bases and J by 13 bases, with 13 bases left in between. The CDR3 loop spans 12 amino acids. Germline V CDR1 and CDR2: MRHNA, SNTAGT. CDR3 amino acids: CASSGPPGPLHF. In DNA form, the CDR3 reads TGTGCCAGCAGCGGCCCTCCGGGGCCCCTCCACTTT.

This chain joins TRBV3-1 (or the pseudogene TRBV3-2) and TRBJ1-4; weak D call: TRBD1 (5 bases). V shed 3 bases and J shed 7 bases, with 9 bases lying between them. In germline, CDR1 is LGHDT, CDR2 YNNKEL (reference sequence). This CDR3 spans 13 amino acids. DNA for the CDR3: TGTGCCAGCAGCCACCGCGGGGGTGAAAAACTGTTTTTT. As protein: CASSHRGGEKLFF.

The rearrangement uses TRBV12-3 or TRBV12-4 and TRBJ1-1; no clear D gene. V lost 1 base to trimming and J lost 2 bases, with 5 bases between them. The CDR3 totals 13 residues. The CDR3: CASSLGDNTEAFF. CDR3 DNA sequence: TGTGCCAGCAGTTTAGGGGATAACACTGAAGCTTTCTTT.

This chain joins TRBV4-1 and TRBJ2-7; perhaps TRBD1 as D (6 bases). Between the trimmed V and J ends, which lost 1 base and 2 bases, there was a span of 21 bases. The CDR3 runs to 18 residues. The germline V gene has CDR1 MGHRA and CDR2 YSYEKL. The CDR3 region is CASSQVPIGGERAYEQYF. CDR3 bases: TGCGCCAGCAGCCAAGTCCCCATTGGGGGCGAACGGGCCTACGAGCAGTACTTC.

This rearrangement joins TRBV11-3 to TRBJ2-7; 8 bases are a match to TRBD1. This CDR3 has 16 amino acids. V dropped 0 bases and J dropped 2; count of bases not matched to a gene: 6. CDR1 is SGHNT and CDR2 is YENEEA in the germline V gene. In nucleotides, the CDR3 is TGTGCCAGCAGCTTAGAGCGAGGACAGGGAACCTACGAGCAGTACTTC. Translation: CASSLERGQGTYEQYF.

This clone was recorded only once. The rearrangement joins TRBV7-3 to TRBJ2-5, with D tentatively TRBD1 (5 bases). The CDR3 is 14 amino acids. The germline V and J ends were trimmed by 5 bases and 4 bases, with 14 bases remaining between them. Per germline, CDR1 SGHTA and CDR2 FQGTGA. The CDR3 region is CASSPRQFGETQYF. CDR3 nucleotide sequence: TGTGCCAGCAGCCCCCGACAGTTCGGAGAGACCCAGTACTTC.

The chain joins TRBV10-3 to TRBJ2-1; TRBD2 might be the D (7 bases). V was cut by 0 bases and J by 8 bases, with 14 bases left in between. The CDR3 has 15 residues. Germline lookup yields CDR1 ENHRY and CDR2 SYGVKD. In DNA, the CDR3 is TGTGCCATCAGTGAGTCGAGGGGGGGAGAGGATGAGCAGTTCTTC. Translation: CAISESRGGEDEQFF.

The chain is built from TRBV24-1 and TRBJ1-5; tentatively, D is TRBD1 (5 bases). The CDR3 spans 15 residues. Germline lookup yields CDR1 KGHDR and CDR2 SFDVKD. V dropped 3 bases and J dropped 1 base, with 9 bases sitting between them. The CDR3 loop is CATSDGGYSNQPQHF. CDR3 coding DNA: TGTGCCACCAGTGATGGGGGGTACAGCAATCAGCCCCAGCATTTT.